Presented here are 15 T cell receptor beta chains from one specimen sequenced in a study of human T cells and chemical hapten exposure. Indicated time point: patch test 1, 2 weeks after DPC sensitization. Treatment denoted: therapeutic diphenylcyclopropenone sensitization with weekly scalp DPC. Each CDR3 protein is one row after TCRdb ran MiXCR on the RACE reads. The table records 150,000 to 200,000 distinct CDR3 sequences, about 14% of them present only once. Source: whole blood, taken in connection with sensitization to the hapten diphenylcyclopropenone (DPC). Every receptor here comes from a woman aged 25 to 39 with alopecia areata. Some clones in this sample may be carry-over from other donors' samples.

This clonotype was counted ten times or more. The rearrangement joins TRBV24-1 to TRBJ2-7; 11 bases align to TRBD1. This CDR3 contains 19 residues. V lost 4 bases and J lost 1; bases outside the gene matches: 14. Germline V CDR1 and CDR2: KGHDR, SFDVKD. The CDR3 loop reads CATSEPPGQGGWKSYEQYF. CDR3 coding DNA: TGTGCCACCAGTGAACCTCCGGGACAGGGGGGGTGGAAATCCTACGAGCAGTACTTC.

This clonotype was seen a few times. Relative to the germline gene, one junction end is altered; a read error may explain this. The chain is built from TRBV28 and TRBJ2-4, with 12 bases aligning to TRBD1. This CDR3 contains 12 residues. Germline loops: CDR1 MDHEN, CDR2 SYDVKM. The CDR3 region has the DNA TGTGCCAGCAAGGGACAGGGGGCCGGAGCCCACTTC. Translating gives CASKGQGAGAHF.

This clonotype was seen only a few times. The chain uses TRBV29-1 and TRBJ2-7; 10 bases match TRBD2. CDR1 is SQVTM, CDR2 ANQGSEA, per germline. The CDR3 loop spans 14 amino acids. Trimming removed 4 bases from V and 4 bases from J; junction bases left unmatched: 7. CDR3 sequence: CSVAAGLAEYEQYF. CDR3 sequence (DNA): TGCAGCGTTGCCGCCGGACTAGCGGAGTACGAGCAGTACTTC.

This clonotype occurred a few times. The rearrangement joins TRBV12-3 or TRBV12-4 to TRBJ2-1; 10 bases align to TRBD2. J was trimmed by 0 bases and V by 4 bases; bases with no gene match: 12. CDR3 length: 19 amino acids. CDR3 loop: CASSSSARLAGGSYNEQFF. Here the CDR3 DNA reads TGTGCCAGCAGTTCCTCGGCCCGACTAGCGGGTGGCTCCTACAATGAGCAGTTCTTC.

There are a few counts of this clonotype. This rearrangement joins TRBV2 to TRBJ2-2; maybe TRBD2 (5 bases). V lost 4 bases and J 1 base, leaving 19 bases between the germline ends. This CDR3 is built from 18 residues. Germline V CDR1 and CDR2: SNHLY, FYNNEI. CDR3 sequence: CASSAPLGSGVNTGELFF. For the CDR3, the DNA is TGTGCCAGCAGTGCACCACTCGGAAGCGGAGTGAACACCGGGGAGCTGTTTTTT. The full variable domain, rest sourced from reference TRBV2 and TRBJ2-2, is EPEVTQTPSHQVTQMGQEVILRCVPISNHLYFYWYRQILGQKVEFLVSFYNNEISEKSEIFDDQFSVERPDGSNFTLKIRSTKLEDSAMYFCASSAPLGSGVNTGELFFGEGSRLTVL.

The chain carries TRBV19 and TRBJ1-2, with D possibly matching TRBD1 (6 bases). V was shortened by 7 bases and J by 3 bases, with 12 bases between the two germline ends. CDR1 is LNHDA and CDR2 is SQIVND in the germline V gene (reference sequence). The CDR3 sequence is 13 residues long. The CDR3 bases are TGTGCCAGTACAGGACAGATGTACTATGGCTACACCTTC. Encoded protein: CASTGQMYYGYTF.

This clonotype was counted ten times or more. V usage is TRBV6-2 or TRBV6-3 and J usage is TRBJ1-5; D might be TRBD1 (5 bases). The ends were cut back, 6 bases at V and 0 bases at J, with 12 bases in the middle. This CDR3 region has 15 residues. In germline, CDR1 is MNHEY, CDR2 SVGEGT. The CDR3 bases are TGTGCCAGCAGAACACCAGGGAATAGCAATCAGCCCCAGCATTTT. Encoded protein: CASRTPGNSNQPQHF.

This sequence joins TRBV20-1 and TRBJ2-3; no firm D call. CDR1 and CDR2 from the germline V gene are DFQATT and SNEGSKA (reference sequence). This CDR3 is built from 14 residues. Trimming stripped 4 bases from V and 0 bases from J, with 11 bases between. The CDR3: CSATDFSSTDTQYF. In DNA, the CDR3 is TGCAGTGCTACCGACTTTTCTAGCACAGATACGCAGTATTTT.

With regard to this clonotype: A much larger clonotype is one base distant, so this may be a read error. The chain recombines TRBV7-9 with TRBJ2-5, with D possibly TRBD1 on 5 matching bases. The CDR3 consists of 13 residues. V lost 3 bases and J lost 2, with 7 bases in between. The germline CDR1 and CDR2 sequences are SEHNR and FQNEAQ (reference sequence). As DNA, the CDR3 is TGTGCCAGCAGCTTCGACAGACAAGAGACCCAGTACTTC. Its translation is CASSFDRQETQYF.

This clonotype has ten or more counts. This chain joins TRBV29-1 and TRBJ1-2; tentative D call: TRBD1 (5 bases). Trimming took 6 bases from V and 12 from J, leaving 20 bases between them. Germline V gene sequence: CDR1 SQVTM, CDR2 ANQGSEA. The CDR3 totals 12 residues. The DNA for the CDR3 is TGCAGCGTCGCTCCGGGACGGCAGGATGACACCTTC. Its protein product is CSVAPGRQDDTF.

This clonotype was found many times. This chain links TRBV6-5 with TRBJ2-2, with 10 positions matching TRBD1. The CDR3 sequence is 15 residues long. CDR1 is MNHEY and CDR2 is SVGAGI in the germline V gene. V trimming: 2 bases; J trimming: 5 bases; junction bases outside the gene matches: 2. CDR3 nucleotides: TGTGCCAGCAGTTACACGGGACAGGGGACCGGGGAGCTGTTTTTT. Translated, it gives CASSYTGQGTGELFF.

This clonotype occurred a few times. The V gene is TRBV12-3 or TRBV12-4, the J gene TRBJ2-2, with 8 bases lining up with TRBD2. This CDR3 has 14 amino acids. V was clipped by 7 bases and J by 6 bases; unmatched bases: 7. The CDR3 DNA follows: TGTGCCAGCAACAGCGGGGGAATTTCCGGGGAGCTGTTTTTT. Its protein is CASNSGGISGELFF.

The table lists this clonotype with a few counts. CDR3 residues: CASGSGQGAAGNTIYF. CDR3 coding DNA: TGTGCTAGTGGTTCCGGACAGGGGGCTGCTGGAAACACCATATATTTT. This chain links TRBV12-5 with TRBJ1-3, with TRBD1 matching over 11 bases. The CDR3 has 16 amino acids. With 4 bases clipped from V and 2 bases from J, the junction kept 4 bases outside the gene matches. The germline V gene encodes CDR1 LGHNT and CDR2 FRNRAP.

The CDR3, as DNA: TGTGCCAGCAGTAAACGGGACAGGGGTACAGATACGCAGTATTTT. It specifies CASSKRDRGTDTQYF. The chain couples TRBV5-4 to TRBJ2-3, with 10 bases that match TRBD1. The CDR3 extends over 15 amino acids. Germline lookup yields CDR1 SGHNT and CDR2 YYREEE (reference sequence). V was pared by 5 bases and J by 3 bases, with 6 bases of the junction left unmatched.

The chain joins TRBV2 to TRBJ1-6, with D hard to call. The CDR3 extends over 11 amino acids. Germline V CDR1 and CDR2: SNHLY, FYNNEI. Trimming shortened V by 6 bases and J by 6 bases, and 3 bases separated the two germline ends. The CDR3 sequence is CASRANSPLHF. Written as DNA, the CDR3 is TGTGCCAGCAGGGCTAATTCACCCCTCCACTTT.